In its sample, the clone carrying this T cell receptor beta chain was seen a few times. cDNA synthesis used a TRAV/TRBV-specific primer set for both chains. Both a constant-region primer and a V-primer adapter served to amplify TCRs across around 20 PCR cycles. Each CDR3 protein gets one entry after TCRdb re-called the reads with MiXCR. The data show about 71,000 distinct CDR3 sequences, with roughly 30% seen just once and 11% held by the top ten. This record comes from a study of low-dose radiotherapy and immunotherapy resistance in tumors. The time point: before trial treatment. V lost 6 bases and J lost 3; bases outside the gene matches: 7. CDR1 is MNHNY, CDR2 SVGAGI, per germline (reference sequence). The CDR3 contains 15 residues.

Sequenced material: PBMCs, taken before treatment. The chain has TRBV6-6 and TRBJ2-7, with 11 bases aligning to TRBD2. This receptor was identified in a female donor with ovarian cancer. CDR3 sequence (DNA): TGTGCCAGCAGGCCAACTAGCGGGGGAGGCTACGAGCAGTACTTC. Translation: CASRPTSGGGYEQYF.